This T cell receptor beta chain was retrieved from a study of cytomegalovirus exposure and HLA in healthy donors. The PCR was carried out with 60 Vbeta primers and 13 Jbeta primers. The protocol was immunoSEQ multiplex PCR, while the TCRdb copy is restricted to in-frame clones and leaves out a portion. The sample lists approximately 90,000 clones; about 63% were seen once. In this sample, this clone turned up a few times. This CDR3 has 12 amino acids. Unmatched junction bases numbered 0, after V lost 3 bases and J lost 8 bases. Germline CDR1 reads SGHRS; CDR2 reads YFSETQ. What was sequenced was PBMCs. This chain connects TRBV5-1 to TRBJ1-2; 11 bases are shared with TRBD1. This receptor was identified in a woman aged 25-40 years in good health and CMV-seronegative. CDR3 sequence: CASSWDRGGYTF. The CDR3 DNA follows: TGCGCCAGCAGCTGGGACAGGGGGGGCTACACCTTC.